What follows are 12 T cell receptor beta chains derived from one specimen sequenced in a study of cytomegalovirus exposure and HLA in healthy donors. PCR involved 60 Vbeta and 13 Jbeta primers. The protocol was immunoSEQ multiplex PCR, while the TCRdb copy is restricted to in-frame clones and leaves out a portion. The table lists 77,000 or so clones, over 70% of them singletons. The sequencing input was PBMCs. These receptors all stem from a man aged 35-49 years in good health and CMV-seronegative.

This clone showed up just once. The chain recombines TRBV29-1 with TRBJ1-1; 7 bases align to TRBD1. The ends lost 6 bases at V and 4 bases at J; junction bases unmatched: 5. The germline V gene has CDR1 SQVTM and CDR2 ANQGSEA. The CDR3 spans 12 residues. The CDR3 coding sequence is TGCAGCGTATACAGGGGCCCCACTGAAGCTTTCTTT. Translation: CSVYRGPTEAFF.

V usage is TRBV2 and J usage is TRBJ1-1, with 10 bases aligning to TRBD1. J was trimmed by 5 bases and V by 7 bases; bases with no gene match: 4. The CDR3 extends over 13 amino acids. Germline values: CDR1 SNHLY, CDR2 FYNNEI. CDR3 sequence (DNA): TGTGCCAGCACCGGGACAGGGGCGACTGAAGCTTTCTTT. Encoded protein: CASTGTGATEAFF.

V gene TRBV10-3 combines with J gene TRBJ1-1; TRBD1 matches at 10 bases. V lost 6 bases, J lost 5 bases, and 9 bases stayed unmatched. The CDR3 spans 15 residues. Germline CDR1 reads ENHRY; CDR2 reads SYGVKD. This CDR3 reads CAIRETGGAGTEAFF. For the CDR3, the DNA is TGTGCCATCAGAGAGACAGGGGGCGCGGGAACTGAAGCTTTCTTT.

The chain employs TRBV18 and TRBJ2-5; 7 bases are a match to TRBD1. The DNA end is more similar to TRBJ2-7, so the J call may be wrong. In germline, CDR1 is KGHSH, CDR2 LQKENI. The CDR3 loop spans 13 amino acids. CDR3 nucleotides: TGTGCCAGCTCACCGGGCGGACAGGACGAGCAGTACTTC. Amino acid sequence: CASSPGGQDEQYF.

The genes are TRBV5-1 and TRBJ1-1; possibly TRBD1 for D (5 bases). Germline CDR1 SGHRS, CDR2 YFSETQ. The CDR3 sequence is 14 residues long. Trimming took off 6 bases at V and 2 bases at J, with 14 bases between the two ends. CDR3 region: CASTPGLRNTEAFF. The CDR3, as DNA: TGCGCCAGCACCCCGGGACTCCGAAACACTGAAGCTTTCTTT.

CDR3 loop: CASSWDRGYNEQFF. The DNA of the CDR3 is TGTGCCAGCAGTTGGGACAGGGGTTACAATGAGCAGTTCTTC. The chain couples TRBV6-5 to TRBJ2-1, with TRBD1 matching 10 bases. The germline V gene has CDR1 MNHEY and CDR2 SVGAGI. V was clipped by 4 bases and J by 4 bases; unmatched bases: 1. This CDR3 comprises 14 residues.

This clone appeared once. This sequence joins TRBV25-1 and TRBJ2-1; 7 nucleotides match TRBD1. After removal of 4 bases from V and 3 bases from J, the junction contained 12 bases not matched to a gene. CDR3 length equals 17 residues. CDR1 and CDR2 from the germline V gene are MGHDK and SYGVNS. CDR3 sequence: CASSANTGQRLYNEQFF. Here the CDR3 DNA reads TGTGCCAGCAGTGCCAATACGGGACAGAGGCTCTACAATGAGCAGTTCTTC.

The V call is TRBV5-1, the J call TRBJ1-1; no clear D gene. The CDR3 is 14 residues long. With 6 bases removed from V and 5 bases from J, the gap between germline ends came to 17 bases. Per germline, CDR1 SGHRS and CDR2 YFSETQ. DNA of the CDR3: TGCGCCAGCAACCCGGCGGGGAGTTATACTGAAGCTTTCTTT. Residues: CASNPAGSYTEAFF.

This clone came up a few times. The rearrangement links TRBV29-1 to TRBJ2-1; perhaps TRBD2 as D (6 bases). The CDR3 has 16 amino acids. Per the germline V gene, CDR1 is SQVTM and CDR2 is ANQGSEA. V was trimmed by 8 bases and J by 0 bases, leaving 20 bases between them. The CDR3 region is CSFGSGAGSSYNEQFF. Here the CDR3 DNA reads TGCAGCTTCGGGAGCGGAGCGGGCTCCTCCTACAATGAGCAGTTCTTC.

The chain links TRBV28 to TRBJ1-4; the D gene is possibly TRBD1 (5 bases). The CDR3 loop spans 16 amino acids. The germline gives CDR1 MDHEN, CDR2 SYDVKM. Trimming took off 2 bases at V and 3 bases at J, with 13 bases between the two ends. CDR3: CASSLRRGYANEKLFF. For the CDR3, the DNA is TGTGCCAGCAGTTTACGCCGGGGGTATGCTAATGAAAAACTGTTTTTT.

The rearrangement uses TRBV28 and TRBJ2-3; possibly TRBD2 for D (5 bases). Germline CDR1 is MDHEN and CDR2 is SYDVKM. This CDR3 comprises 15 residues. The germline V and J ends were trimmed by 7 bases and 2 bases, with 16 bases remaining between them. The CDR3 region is CASTLWGVNTDTQYF. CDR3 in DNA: TGTGCCAGCACCCTTTGGGGAGTAAACACAGATACGCAGTATTTT.

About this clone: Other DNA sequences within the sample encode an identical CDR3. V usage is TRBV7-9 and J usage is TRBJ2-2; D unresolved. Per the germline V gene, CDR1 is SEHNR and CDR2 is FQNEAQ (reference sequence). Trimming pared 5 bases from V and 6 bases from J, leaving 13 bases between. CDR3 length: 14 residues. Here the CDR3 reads CASSQGSGAGELFF. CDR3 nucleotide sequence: TGTGCCAGCAGCCAAGGTTCCGGAGCCGGGGAGCTGTTTTTT.